The 8 T cell receptor beta chains below all came from one sample that was sequenced in a study of cytomegalovirus exposure and HLA in healthy donors. PCR amplification relied on 60 Vbeta primers (plus 13 Jbeta primers). Data came from immunoSEQ multiplex PCR; TCRdb stores just in-frame clones and leaves some out. There are 100,000 to 120,000 clones in the sample; 78% occur only once, and under 1.5% lies in the top ten. The sequencing input was PBMCs. These receptors were taken from a man between 25 and 39 years old in good health and CMV-seronegative.

This clone was observed once. The rearrangement links TRBV7-6 to TRBJ2-1, with a possible D match to TRBD2 (5 bases). CDR3 length equals 17 residues. The ends were cut back, 5 bases at V and 0 bases at J, with 17 bases in the middle. The V gene's germline CDR1 is SGHVS and CDR2 FNYEAQ. CDR3 coding DNA: TGTGCCAGCAGCGCGACGGGATCCCGTAGCTCCTACAATGAGCAGTTCTTC. Protein sequence: CASSATGSRSSYNEQFF. Looking up the rest from reference TRBV7-6 and TRBJ2-1 gives the full variable domain: GAGVSQSPRYKVTKRGQDVALRCDPISGHVSLYWYRQALGQGPEFLTYFNYEAQQDKSGLPNDRFSAERPEGSISTLTIQRTEQRDSAMYRCASSATGSRSSYNEQFFGPGTRLTVL.

The rearrangement joins TRBV6-5 to TRBJ2-2; 12 bases agree with TRBD2. CDR1 MNHEY and CDR2 SVGAGI come from the germline V gene. Germline trimming cut 5 bases from V and 7 bases from J; bases unmatched to any gene: 5. This CDR3 has 15 residues. CDR3: CASSPGLAGFGELFF. For the CDR3, the DNA is TGTGCCAGCAGTCCTGGACTAGCGGGATTCGGGGAGCTGTTTTTT.

This clone was observed a handful of times. This rearrangement joins TRBV9 to TRBJ1-1; D remains unclear. The CDR3 is made up of 15 amino acids. The germline CDR1 and CDR2 sequences are SGDLS and YYNGEE. The V end lost 0 bases, the J end lost 2 bases, and 11 bases lay between the germline ends. Here the CDR3 DNA reads TGTGCCAGCAGCGTAGGACCGGGAACTAACACTGAAGCTTTCTTT. This translates into CASSVGPGTNTEAFF.

This chain connects TRBV9 to TRBJ1-2; D might be TRBD1 (5 bases). Germline CDR1 and CDR2: SGDLS and YYNGEE. This CDR3 contains 17 residues. The V end was cut by 0 bases, the J end by 4 bases, with 19 bases between. Here the CDR3 DNA reads TGTGCCAGCAGCGTAGCTACAGAAGGGGAATTAAGCTATGGCTACACCTTC. Encoded protein: CASSVATEGELSYGYTF.

This chain uses TRBV19 with TRBJ2-7; possibly TRBD2 for D (6 bases). Trimming shortened V by 3 bases and J by 5 bases, and 11 bases separated the two germline ends. Germline assignment: CDR1 LNHDA and CDR2 SQIVND (reference sequence). The CDR3 has 13 amino acids. CDR3 residues: CASSIGGIHEQYF. The DNA for the CDR3 is TGTGCCAGTAGTATCGGGGGTATCCACGAGCAGTACTTC.

The chain carries TRBV12-5 and TRBJ1-1; 7 nucleotides agree with TRBD1. The junction had 7 bases not matched to a gene; V was cut back by 5 bases and J by 1 base. This CDR3 spans 15 amino acids. Looked up from germline, CDR1 is LGHNT and CDR2 is FRNRAP. The chain's CDR3 is CASGTPTGRNTEAFF. The CDR3 coding sequence is TGTGCTAGTGGTACCCCGACAGGGAGGAACACTGAAGCTTTCTTT.

CDR3: CASSLGSMGQPQHF. The CDR3 DNA sequence: TGTGCCAGCAGCTTGGGGAGTATGGGTCAGCCCCAGCATTTT. The V gene is TRBV5-5, the J gene TRBJ1-5; D unresolved. This CDR3 is 14 amino acids long. The germline V and J ends were trimmed by 0 bases and 6 bases, with 10 bases remaining between them. The germline CDR1 and CDR2 sequences are SGHKS and YYEKEE (reference sequence).

The chain couples TRBV5-6 to TRBJ1-3, with TRBD1 identical over 7 bases. CDR1 and CDR2 from the germline V gene are SGHDT and YYEEEE. Trimming took 4 bases from V and 4 from J; bases not matched to a gene: 8. CDR3 size: 15 residues. The CDR3 spells CASSPDRTRGNTIYF. The CDR3 DNA sequence: TGTGCCAGCAGCCCGGACAGGACGCGGGGAAACACCATATATTTT. The full variable domain, in which reference TRBV5-6 and TRBJ1-3 provide the parts outside the CDR3, is DAGVTQSPTHLIKTRGQQVTLRCSPKSGHDTVSWYQQALGQGPQFIFQYYEEEERQRGNFPDRFSGHQFPNYSSELNVNALLLGDSALYLCASSPDRTRGNTIYFGEGSWLTVV.